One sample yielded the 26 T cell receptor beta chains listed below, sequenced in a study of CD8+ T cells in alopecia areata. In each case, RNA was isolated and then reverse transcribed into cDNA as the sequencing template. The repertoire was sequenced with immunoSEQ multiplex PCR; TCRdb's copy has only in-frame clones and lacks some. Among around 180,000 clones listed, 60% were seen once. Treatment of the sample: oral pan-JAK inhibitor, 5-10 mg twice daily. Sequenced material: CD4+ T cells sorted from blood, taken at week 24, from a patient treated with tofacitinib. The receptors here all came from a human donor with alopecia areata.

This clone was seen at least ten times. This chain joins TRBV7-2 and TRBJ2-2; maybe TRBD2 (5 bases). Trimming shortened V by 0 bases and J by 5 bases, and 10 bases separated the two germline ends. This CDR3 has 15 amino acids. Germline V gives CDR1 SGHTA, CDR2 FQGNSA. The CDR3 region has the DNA TGTGCCAGCAGCTTAGCCCGCCGCGGGACCGGGGAGCTGTTTTTT. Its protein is CASSLARRGTGELFF.

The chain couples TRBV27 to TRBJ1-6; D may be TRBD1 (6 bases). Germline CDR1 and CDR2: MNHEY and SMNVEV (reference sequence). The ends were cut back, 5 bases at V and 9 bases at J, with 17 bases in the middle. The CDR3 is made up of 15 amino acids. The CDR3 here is CASSPRQGQGSPLHF. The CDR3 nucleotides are TGTGCCAGCAGTCCCCGGCAGGGGCAGGGTTCACCCCTCCACTTT.

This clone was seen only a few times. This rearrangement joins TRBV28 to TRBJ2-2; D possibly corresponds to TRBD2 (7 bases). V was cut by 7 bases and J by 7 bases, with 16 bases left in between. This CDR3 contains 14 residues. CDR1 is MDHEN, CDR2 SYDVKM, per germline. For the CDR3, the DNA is TGTGCCAGCATCCTCGGGGGGCGTAGCGGGGAGCTGTTTTTT. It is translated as CASILGGRSGELFF.

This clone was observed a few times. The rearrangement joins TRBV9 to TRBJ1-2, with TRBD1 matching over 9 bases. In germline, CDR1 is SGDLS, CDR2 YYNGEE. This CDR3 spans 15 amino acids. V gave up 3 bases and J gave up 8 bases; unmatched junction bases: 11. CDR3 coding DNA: TGTGCCAGCAGCGCATCACAGGGGGCGGCGCGCGGCTACACCTTC. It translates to CASSASQGAARGYTF.

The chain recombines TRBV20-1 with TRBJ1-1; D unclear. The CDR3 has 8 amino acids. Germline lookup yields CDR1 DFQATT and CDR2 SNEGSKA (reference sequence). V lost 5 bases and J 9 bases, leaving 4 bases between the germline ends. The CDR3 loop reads CSAHQAFF. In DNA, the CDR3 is TGCAGTGCTCATCAAGCTTTCTTT.

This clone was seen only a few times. CDR3 in amino acids: CASSPARRTSKETQYF. In nucleotides, the CDR3 is TGTGCCAGCAGCCCAGCCAGACGGACTAGCAAAGAGACCCAGTACTTC. The V call is TRBV11-2, the J call TRBJ2-5, with TRBD2 matching over 8 bases. The CDR3 totals 16 residues. V was clipped by 5 bases and J by 3 bases; unmatched bases: 11. Germline-derived CDR1 and CDR2 are SGHAT and FQNNGV.

The CDR3 is CSVKKGYGYTF. CDR3 DNA: TGCAGCGTCAAAAAGGGCTATGGCTACACCTTC. V and J are TRBV29-1 and TRBJ1-2; no clear D gene. V was pared by 6 bases and J by 4 bases, with 9 bases between. The CDR3 is made up of 11 amino acids. The germline V gene has CDR1 SQVTM and CDR2 ANQGSEA.

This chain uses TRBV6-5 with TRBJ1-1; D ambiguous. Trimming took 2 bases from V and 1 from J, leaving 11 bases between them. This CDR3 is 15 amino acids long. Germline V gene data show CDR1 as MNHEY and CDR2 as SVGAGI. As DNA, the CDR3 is TGTGCCAGCAGTTACGTGACTTCAGGGAACACTGAAGCTTTCTTT. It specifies CASSYVTSGNTEAFF.

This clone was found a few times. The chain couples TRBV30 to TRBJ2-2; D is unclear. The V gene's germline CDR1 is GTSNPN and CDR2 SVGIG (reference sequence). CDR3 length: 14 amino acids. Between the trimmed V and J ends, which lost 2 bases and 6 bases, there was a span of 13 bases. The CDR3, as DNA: TGTGCCTGGAGTTATGGGATTGTAGCCGGGGAGCTGTTTTTT. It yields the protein CAWSYGIVAGELFF.

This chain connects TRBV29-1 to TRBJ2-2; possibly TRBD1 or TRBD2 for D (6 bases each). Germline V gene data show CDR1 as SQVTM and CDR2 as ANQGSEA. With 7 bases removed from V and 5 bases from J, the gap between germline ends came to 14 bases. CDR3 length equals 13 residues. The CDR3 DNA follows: TGCAGCGCCTCGGGGGCAAAGACCGGGGAGCTGTTTTTT. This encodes CSASGAKTGELFF.

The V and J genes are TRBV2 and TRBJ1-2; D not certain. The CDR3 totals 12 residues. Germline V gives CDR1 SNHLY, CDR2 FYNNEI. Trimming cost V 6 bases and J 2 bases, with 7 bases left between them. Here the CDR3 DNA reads TGTGCCAGCAGCGGACTGAACTATGGCTACACCTTC. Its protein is CASSGLNYGYTF.

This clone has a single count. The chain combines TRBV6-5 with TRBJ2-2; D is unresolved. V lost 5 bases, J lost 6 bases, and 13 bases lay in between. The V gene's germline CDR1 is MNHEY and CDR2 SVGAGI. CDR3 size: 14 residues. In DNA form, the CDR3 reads TGTGCCAGCAGTAACGAAACCCCGGCCGGGGAGCTGTTTTTT. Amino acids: CASSNETPAGELFF.

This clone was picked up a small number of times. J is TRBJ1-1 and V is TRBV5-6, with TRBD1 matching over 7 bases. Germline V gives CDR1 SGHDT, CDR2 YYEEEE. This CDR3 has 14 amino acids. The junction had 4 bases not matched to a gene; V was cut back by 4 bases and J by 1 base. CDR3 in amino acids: CASSQTGTNTEAFF. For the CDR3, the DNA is TGTGCCAGCAGCCAGACAGGGACGAACACTGAAGCTTTCTTT.

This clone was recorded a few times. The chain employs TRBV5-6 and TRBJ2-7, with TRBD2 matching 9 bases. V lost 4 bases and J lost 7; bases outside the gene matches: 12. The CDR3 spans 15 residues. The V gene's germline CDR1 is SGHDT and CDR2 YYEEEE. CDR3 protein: CASSGGLAAYGEQYF. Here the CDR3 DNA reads TGTGCCAGCAGCGGGGGACTAGCCGCGTATGGGGAGCAGTACTTC.

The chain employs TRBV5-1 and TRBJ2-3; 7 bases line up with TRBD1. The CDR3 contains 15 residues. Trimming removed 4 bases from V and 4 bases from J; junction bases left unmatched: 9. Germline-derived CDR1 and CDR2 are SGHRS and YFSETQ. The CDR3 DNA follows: TGCGCCAGCAGCCGAACGACAGGGTTGTCAGATACGCAGTATTTT. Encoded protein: CASSRTTGLSDTQYF.

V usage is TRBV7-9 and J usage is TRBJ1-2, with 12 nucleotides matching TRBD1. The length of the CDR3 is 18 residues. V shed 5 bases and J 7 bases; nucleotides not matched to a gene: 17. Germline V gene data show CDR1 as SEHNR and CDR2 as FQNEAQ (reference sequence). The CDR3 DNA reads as TGTGCCAGCAGCCCGAACCCGGGACAGGGGGCCGCCGAGGTTGGCTACACCTTC. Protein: CASSPNPGQGAAEVGYTF.

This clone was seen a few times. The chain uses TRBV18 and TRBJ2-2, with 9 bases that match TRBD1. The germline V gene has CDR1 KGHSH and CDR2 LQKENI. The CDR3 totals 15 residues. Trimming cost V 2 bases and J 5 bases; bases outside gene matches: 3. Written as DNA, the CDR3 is TGTGCCAGCTCACCAACAGGGGGCCGGACCGGGGAGCTGTTTTTT. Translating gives CASSPTGGRTGELFF.

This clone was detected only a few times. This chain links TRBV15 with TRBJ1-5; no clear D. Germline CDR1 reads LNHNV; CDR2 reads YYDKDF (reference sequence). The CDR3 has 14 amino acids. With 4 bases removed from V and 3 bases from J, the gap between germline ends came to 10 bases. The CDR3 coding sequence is TGTGCCACCAGCATGGGTTTTTACAATCAGCCCCAGCATTTT. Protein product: CATSMGFYNQPQHF.

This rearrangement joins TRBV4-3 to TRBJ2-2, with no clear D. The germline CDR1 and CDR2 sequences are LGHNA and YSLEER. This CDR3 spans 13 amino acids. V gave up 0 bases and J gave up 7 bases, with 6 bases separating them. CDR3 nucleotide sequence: TGCGCCAGCAGCCAAGATCTGTTCGGGGAGCTGTTTTTT. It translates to CASSQDLFGELFF.

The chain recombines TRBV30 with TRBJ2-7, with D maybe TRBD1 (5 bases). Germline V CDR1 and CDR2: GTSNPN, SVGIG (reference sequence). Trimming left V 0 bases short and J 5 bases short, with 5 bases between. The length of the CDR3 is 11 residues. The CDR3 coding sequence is TGTGCCTGGAGTGTAGGGGACGAGCAGTACTTC. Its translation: CAWSVGDEQYF.

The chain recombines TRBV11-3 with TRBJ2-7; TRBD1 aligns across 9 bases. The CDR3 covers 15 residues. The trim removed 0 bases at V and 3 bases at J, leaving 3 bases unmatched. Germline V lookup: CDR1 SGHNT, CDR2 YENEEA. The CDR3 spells CASSLEGGQGYEQYF. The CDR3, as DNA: TGTGCCAGCAGCTTAGAGGGGGGACAGGGCTACGAGCAGTACTTC.

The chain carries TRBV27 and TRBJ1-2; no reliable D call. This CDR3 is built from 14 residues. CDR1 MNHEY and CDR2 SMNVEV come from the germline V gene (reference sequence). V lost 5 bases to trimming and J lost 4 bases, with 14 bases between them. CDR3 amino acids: CASSQLAQPYGYTF. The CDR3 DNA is TGTGCCAGCAGTCAGCTTGCACAACCCTATGGCTACACCTTC.

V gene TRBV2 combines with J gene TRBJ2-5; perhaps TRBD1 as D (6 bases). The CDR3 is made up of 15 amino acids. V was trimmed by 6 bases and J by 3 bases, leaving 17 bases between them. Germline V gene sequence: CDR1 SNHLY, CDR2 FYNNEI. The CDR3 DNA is TGTGCCAGCAGGGCGATGGGGGCCCCCAAAGAGACCCAGTACTTC. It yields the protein CASRAMGAPKETQYF.

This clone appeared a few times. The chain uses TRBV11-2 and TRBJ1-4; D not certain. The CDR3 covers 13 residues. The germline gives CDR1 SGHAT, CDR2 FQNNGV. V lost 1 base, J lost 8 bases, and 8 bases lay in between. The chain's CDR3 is CASSLGSVEKLFF. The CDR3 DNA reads TGTGCCAGCAGCTTAGGGTCGGTGGAAAAACTGTTTTTT.

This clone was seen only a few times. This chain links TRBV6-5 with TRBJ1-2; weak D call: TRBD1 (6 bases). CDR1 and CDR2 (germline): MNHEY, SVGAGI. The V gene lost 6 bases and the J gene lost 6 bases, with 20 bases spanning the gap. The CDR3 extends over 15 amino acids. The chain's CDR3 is CASSRGQGPLDGYTF. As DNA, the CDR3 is TGTGCCAGCAGCCGGGGGCAGGGGCCGTTAGATGGCTACACCTTC.

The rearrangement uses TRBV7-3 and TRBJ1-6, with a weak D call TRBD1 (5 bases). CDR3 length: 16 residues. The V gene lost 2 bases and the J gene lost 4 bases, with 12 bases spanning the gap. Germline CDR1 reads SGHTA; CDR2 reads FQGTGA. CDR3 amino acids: CASSLPRAGYNSPLHF. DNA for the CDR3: TGTGCCAGCAGCTTACCCCGGGCAGGGTATAATTCACCCCTCCACTTT.